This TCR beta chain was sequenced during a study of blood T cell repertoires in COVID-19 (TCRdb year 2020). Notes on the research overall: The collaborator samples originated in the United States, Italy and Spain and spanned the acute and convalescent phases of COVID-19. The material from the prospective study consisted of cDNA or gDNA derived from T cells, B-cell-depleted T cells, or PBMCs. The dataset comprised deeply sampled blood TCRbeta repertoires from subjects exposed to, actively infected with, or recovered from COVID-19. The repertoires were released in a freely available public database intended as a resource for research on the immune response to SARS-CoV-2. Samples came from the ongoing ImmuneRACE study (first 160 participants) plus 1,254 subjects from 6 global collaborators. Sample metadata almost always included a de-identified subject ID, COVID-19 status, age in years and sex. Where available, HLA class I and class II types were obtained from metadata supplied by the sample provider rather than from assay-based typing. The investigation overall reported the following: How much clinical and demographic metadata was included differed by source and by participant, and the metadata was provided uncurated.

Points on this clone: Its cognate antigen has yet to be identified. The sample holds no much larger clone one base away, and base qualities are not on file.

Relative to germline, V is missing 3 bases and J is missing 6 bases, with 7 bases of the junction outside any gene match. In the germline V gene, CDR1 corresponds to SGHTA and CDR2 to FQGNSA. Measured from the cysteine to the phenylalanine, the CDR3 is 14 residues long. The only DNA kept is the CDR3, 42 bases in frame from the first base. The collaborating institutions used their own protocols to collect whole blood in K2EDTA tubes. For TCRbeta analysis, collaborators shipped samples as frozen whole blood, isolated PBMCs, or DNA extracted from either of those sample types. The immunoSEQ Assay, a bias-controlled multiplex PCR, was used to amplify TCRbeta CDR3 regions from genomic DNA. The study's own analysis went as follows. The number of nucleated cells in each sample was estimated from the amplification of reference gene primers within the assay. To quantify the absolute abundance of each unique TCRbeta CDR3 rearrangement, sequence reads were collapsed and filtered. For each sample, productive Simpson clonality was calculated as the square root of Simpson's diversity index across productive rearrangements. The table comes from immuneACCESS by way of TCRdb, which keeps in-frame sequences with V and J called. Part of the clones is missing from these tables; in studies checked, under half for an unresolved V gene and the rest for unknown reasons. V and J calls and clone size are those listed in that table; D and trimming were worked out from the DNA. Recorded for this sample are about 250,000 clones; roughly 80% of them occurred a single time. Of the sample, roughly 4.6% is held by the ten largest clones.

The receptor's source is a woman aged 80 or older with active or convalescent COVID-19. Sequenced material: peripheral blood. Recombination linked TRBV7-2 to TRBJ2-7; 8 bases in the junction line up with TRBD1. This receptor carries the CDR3 CASSFNTGTGEQYF. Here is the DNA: TGTGCCAGCAGCTTTAATACCGGGACAGGCGAGCAGTACTTC.